This T cell receptor beta chain was captured in a study of cytomegalovirus exposure and HLA in healthy donors. Overall study findings and caveats: The authors enumerated around 150 TCR beta chains as linked to cytomegalovirus.

On this clone: No antigen is known for it.

This CDR3 has 16 residues. Germline trimming cut 0 bases from V and 1 base from J; bases unmatched to any gene: 5. CDR1 and CDR2 (germline): SGHRS, YFSETQ. PCR primers comprised 60 Vbeta and 13 Jbeta primers. The protocol was immunoSEQ multiplex PCR, while the TCRdb copy is restricted to in-frame clones and leaves out a portion. The profile covers tens of thousands of clones, with approximately 69% appearing a single time and roughly 21% taken by the ten largest. The receptor was isolated from a woman in her forties or fifties in good health and CMV-seropositive. The sample was PBMCs. The rearrangement joins TRBV5-1 to TRBJ2-3; 7 positions agree with TRBD2. CDR3 protein: CASSLAASGGTDTQYF. The CDR3 DNA reads as TGCGCCAGCAGCTTGGCGGCTAGCGGAGGCACAGATACGCAGTATTTT.